The entry that follows covers one T cell receptor (beta chain) sequence. Its antigen is not identified. This sample is part of a study of beta chain features in type 1 diabetes. The study's findings and limits: Across all four CD4+ subsets, people with type 1 diabetes showed modestly shorter TCRB CDR3s. Fewer insertions but more deletions were seen at VDJ junctions in type 1 diabetes patients.

As every portion of the isolated RNA was reverse transcribed, the sequencing read expressed TCRB transcripts. The protocol was immunoSEQ multiplex PCR, while the TCRdb copy is restricted to in-frame clones and leaves out a portion. The sample has 300,000 to 400,000 clones, roughly 13% seen once; the top ten hold roughly 0.015%. V lost 1 base to trimming and J lost 9 bases, with 13 bases between them. Germline V lookup: CDR1 MDHEN, CDR2 SYDVKM. This CDR3 is 13 amino acids long. Sequenced: naive CD4+ T cells from blood. The rearrangement joins TRBV28 to TRBJ2-7; the D is unclear. The origin of this receptor is a woman between 18 and 29 years old with type 1 diabetes. The CDR3 loop is CASSLSTGWSQYF. DNA of the CDR3: TGTGCCAGCAGTTTATCCACTGGTTGGTCGCAGTACTTC.